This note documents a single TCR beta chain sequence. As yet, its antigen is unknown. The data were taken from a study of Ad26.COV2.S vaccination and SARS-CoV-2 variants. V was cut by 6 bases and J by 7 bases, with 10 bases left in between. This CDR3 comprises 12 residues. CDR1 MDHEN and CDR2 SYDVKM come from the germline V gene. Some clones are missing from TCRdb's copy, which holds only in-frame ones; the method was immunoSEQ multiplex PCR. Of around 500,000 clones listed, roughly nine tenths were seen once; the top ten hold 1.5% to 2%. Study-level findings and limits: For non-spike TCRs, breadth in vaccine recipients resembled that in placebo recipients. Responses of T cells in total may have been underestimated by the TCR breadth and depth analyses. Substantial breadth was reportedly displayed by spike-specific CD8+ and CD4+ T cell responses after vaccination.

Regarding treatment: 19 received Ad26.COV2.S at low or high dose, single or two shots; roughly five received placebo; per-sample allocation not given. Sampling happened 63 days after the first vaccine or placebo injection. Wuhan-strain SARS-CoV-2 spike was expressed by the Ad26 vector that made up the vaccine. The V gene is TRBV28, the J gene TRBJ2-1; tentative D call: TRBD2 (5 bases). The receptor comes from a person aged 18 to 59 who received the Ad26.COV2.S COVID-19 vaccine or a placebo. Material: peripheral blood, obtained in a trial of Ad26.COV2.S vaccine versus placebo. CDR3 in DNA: TGTGCCAGCAGGAGACTACGAAATGAGCAGTTCTTC. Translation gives CASRRLRNEQFF.